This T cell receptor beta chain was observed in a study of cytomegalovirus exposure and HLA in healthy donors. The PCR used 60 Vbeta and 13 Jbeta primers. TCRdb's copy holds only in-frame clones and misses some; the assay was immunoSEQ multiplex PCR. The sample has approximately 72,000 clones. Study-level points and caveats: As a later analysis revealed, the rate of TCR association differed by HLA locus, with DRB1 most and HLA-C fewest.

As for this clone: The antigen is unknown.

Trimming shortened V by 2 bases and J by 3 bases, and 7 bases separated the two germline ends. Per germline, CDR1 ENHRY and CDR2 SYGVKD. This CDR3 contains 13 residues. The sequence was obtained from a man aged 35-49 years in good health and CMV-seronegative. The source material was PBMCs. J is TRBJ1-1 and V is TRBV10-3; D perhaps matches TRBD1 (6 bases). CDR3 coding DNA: TGTGCCATCAGTGAGAACAGGGACACTGAAGCTTTCTTT. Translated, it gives CAISENRDTEAFF.